Listed below are T cell receptor beta chains from one sample, sequenced in a study of metastatic and nonmetastatic thyroid tumors. TCRdb reassembled clones from the PCR reads with MiXCR. Of about 6,100 clones in the sample, around a third were seen once. Sequenced input: adjacent normal tissue. These receptors all come from a male donor with papillary thyroid cancer or a benign thyroid nodule (not recorded which). Some clones in this sample may be carry-over from other donors' samples. Both conserved end residues are part of each CDR3.

cdr3_aa: CASSQDRGGHGYTF; v_call: TRBV6-1
cdr3_aa: CDSRPPGTDTSPLHF; v_call: TRBV6-1
cdr3_aa: CASRTGTGAGNTIYF; v_call: TRBV2
cdr3_aa: CASSPHGTVNTEAFF; v_call: TRBV6-1
cdr3_aa: CSARGEKYEQYF; v_call: TRBV20-1
cdr3_aa: CATSRGGDQPQHF; v_call: TRBV24-1
cdr3_aa: CASSDRGPTWQYF; v_call: TRBV6-1
cdr3_aa: CASSLAGSTYNEQFF; v_call: TRBV5-1
cdr3_aa: CASSLVGQPNYGYTF; v_call: TRBV5-1
cdr3_aa: CASSEASGSYEQYF; v_call: TRBV2
cdr3_aa: CASSPGLAGGLSYEQYF; v_call: TRBV5-1
cdr3_aa: CASSNGQRFMNTEAFF; v_call: TRBV6-1
cdr3_aa: CSARASGQPYNSPLHF; v_call: TRBV20-1
cdr3_aa: CDSILVGGDSNHPQHF; v_call: TRBV5-5
cdr3_aa: CASSHGLANYEQYF; v_call: TRBV10-2
cdr3_aa: CASSYGETQYF; v_call: TRBV12-3/TRBV12-4
cdr3_aa: CASSLGGGLTDTQYF; v_call: TRBV7-3
cdr3_aa: CASSLARQETQYF; v_call: TRBV28
cdr3_aa: CASSEAGGKLFF; v_call: TRBV6-1
cdr3_aa: CASSPGGVGGYGYTF; v_call: TRBV9
cdr3_aa: CASTKLPPGTINQPQHF; v_call: TRBV19
cdr3_aa: CASARDREYEQYF; v_call: TRBV6-1
cdr3_aa: CASSNALRETEAFF; v_call: TRBV19
cdr3_aa: CASSFGAGSIEQYF; v_call: TRBV5-6
cdr3_aa: CASSLGLAGGEQYF; v_call: TRBV12-3/TRBV12-4
cdr3_aa: CASSETGTRSYEQYF; v_call: TRBV2
cdr3_aa: CASSLVVGLGSGNTIYF; v_call: TRBV5-4
cdr3_aa: CATSGSGSLETQYF; v_call: TRBV24-1
cdr3_aa: CASSRRDEQYF; v_call: TRBV4-1